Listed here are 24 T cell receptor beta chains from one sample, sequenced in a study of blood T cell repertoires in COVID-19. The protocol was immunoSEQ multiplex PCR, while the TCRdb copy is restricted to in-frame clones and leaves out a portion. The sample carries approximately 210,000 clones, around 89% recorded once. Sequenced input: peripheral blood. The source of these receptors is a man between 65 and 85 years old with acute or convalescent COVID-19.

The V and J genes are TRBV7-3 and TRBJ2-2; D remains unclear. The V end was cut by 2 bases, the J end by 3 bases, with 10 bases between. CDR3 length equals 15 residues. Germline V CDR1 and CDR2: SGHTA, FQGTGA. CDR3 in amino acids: CASSLFTGYTGELFF. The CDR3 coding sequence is TGTGCCAGCAGCTTATTCACCGGGTACACCGGGGAGCTGTTTTTT.

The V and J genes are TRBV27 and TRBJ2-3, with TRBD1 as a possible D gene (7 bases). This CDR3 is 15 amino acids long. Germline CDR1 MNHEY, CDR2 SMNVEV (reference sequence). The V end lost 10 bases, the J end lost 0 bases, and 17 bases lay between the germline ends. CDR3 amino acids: CATIRQGGSTDTQYF. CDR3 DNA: TGTGCCACCATACGGCAGGGGGGAAGCACAGATACGCAGTATTTT.

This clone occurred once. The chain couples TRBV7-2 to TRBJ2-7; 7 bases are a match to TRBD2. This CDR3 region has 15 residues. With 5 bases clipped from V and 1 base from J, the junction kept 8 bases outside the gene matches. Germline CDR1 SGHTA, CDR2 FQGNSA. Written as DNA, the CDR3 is TGTGCCAGCAGCCCACAGCTAGCGGAATCCTACGAGCAGTACTTC. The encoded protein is CASSPQLAESYEQYF.

Written as DNA, the CDR3 is TGTGCCAGCAGCTACTTTAGCGGGAGGGCCGGCGAGCAGTACTTC. Its protein product is CASSYFSGRAGEQYF. The chain combines TRBV3-1 (or the pseudogene TRBV3-2) with TRBJ2-7, with TRBD2 matching over 11 bases. The CDR3 runs to 15 residues. Germline values: CDR1 LGHDT, CDR2 YNNKEL (reference sequence). The ends lost 5 bases at V and 6 bases at J; junction bases unmatched: 9.

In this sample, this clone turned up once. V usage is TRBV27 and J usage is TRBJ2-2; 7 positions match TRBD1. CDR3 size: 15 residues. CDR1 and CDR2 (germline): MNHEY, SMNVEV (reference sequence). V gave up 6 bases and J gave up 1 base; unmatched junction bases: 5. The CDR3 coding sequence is TGTGCCAGCAGGGAGACAGGGAAGAACACCGGGGAGCTGTTTTTT. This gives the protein CASRETGKNTGELFF.

CDR3 nucleotides: TGTGCCAGCAGTTACTGGACTAGCGGGGACAATGAGCAGTTCTTC. Encoded protein: CASSYWTSGDNEQFF. This chain joins TRBV6-2 or TRBV6-3 and TRBJ2-1, with 12 bases that match TRBD2. This CDR3 comprises 15 residues. With V trimmed by 1 base and J by 5 bases, 0 bases remained unmatched. Germline V CDR1 and CDR2: MNHEY, SVGEGT.

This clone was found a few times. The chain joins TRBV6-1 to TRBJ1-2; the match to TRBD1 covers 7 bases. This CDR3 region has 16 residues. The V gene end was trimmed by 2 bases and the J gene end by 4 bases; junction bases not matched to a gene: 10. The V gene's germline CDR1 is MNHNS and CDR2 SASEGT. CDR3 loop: CASSEISRWDSYGYTF. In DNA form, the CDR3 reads TGTGCCAGCAGTGAAATTTCTCGGTGGGACAGCTATGGCTACACCTTC.

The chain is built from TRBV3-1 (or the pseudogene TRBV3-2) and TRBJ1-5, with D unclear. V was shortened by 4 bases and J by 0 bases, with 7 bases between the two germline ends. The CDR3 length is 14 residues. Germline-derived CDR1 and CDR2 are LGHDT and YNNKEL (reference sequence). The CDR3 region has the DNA TGTGCCAGCAGCCCACAGCTTAGCAATCAGCCCCAGCATTTT. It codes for CASSPQLSNQPQHF.

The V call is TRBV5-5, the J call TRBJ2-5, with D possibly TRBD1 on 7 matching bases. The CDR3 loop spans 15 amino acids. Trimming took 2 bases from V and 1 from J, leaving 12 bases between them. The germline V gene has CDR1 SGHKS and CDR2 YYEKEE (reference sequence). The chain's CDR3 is CASSLARGVQETQYF. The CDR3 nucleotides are TGTGCCAGCAGCTTAGCCAGGGGGGTCCAAGAGACCCAGTACTTC. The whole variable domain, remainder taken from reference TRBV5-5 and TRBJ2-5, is DAGVTQSPTHLIKTRGQQVTLRCSPISGHKSVSWYQQVLGQGPQFIFQYYEKEERGRGNFPDRFSARQFPNYSSELNVNALLLGDSALYLCASSLARGVQETQYFGPGTRLLVL.

Written as DNA, the CDR3 is TGTGCCAGCAGCTACCTGGGACAGGGGTTGGGACAGCCCCAGCATTTT. Protein sequence: CASSYLGQGLGQPQHF. The rearrangement uses TRBV7-2 and TRBJ1-5; 10 bases agree with TRBD1. Germline V gene sequence: CDR1 SGHTA, CDR2 FQGNSA. This CDR3 comprises 16 residues. After removal of 4 bases from V and 7 bases from J, the junction contained 10 bases not matched to a gene.

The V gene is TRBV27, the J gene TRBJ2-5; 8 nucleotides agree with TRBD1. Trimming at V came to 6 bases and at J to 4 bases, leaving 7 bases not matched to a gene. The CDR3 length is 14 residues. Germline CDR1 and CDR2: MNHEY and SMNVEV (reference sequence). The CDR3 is CASSFDRGTETQYF. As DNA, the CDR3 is TGTGCCAGCAGCTTCGACAGGGGTACAGAGACCCAGTACTTC.

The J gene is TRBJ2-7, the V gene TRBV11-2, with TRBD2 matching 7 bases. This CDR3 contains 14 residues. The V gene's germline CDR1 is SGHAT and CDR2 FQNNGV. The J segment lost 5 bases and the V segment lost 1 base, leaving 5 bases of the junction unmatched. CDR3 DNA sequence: TGTGCCAGCAGCTTAGGGACTAGAGTCCACGAGCAGTACTTC. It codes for CASSLGTRVHEQYF.

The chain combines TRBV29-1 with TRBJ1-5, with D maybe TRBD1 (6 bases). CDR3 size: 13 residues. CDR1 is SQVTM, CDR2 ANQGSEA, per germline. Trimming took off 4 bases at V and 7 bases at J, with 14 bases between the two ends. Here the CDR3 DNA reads TGCAGCGTTGCCCAGGGGTTAGCCCAGCCCCAGCATTTT. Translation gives CSVAQGLAQPQHF.

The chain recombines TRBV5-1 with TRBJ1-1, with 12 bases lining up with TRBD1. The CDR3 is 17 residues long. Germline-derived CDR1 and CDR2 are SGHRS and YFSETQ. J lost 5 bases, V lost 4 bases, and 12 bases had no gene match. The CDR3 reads CASSLGGTGGEGTEAFF. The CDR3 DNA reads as TGCGCCAGCAGCCTCGGAGGGACAGGGGGCGAAGGGACTGAAGCTTTCTTT.

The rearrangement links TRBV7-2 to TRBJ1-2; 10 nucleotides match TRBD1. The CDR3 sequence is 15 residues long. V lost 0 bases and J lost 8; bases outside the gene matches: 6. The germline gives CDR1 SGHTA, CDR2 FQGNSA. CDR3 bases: TGTGCCAGCAGCTTAGCGGGGACAGGGGCGCTCGGCTACACCTTC. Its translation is CASSLAGTGALGYTF.

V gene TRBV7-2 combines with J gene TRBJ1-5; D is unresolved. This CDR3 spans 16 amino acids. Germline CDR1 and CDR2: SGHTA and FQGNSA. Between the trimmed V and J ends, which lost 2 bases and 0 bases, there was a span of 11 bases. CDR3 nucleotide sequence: TGTGCCAGCAGCTTATCAGGTTTAAATAGCAATCAGCCCCAGCATTTT. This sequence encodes CASSLSGLNSNQPQHF.

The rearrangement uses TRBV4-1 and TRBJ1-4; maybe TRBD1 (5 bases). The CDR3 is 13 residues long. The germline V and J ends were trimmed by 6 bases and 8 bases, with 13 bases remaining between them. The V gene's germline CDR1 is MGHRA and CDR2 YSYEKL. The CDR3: CASRVQGGEKLFF. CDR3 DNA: TGCGCCAGCAGGGTTCAGGGAGGCGAAAAACTGTTTTTT.

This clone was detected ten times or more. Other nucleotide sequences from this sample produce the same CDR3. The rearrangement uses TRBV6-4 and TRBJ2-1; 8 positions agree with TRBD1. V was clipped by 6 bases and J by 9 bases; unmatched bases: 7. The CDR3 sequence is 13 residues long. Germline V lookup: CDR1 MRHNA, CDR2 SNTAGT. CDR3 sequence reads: CASSLDRGGEQFF. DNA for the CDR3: TGTGCCAGCAGCCTCGACAGGGGCGGTGAGCAGTTCTTC.

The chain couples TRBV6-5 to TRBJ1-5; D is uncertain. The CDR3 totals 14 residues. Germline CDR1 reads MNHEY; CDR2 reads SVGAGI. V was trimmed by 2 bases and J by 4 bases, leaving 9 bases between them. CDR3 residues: CASSYGRGNQPQHF. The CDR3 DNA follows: TGTGCCAGCAGTTACGGGCGGGGAAATCAGCCCCAGCATTTT.

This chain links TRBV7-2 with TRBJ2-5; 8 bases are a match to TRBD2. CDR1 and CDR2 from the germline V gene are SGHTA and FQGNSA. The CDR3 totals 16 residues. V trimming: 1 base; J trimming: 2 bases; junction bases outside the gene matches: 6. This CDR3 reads CASSLVEIAGQETQYF. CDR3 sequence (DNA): TGTGCCAGCAGCTTAGTAGAAATAGCGGGACAAGAGACCCAGTACTTC.

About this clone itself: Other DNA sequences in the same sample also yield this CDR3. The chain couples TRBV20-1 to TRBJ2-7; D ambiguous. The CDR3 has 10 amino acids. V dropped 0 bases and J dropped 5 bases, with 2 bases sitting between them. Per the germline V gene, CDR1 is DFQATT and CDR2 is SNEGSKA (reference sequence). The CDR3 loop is CSARDNEQYF. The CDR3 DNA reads TGCAGTGCTAGAGACAACGAGCAGTACTTC.

The CDR3 protein is CATSRRRDHGELFF. The CDR3 DNA reads TGTGCCACCAGCCGTAGGAGGGATCACGGGGAGCTGTTTTTT. V is TRBV15 and J is TRBJ2-2, with D perhaps matching TRBD2 (6 bases). From germline, CDR1 is LNHNV and CDR2 YYDKDF (reference sequence). Deletions cut 5 bases from V and 7 bases from J, with 14 bases between. This CDR3 contains 14 residues.

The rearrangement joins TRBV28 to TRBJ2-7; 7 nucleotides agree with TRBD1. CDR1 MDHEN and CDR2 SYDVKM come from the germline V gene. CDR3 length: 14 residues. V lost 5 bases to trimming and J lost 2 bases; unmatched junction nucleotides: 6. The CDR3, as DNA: TGTGCCAGCAGTCAAACGGGACAGACCTACGAGCAGTACTTC. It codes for CASSQTGQTYEQYF.

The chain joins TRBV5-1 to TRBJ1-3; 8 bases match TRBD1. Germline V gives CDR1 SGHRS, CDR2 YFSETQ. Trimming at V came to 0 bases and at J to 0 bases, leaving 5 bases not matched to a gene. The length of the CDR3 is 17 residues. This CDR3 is CASSLGAGTGSGNTIYF. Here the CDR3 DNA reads TGCGCCAGCAGCTTGGGTGCCGGGACAGGCTCTGGAAACACCATATATTTT. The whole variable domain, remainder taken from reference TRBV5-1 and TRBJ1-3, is KAGVTQTPRYLIKTRGQQVTLSCSPISGHRSVSWYQQTPGQGLQFLFEYFSETQRNKGNFPGRFSGRQFSNSRSEMNVSTLELGDSALYLCASSLGAGTGSGNTIYFGEGSWLTVV.